A single sample is the source of the 26 T cell receptor beta chains below, sequenced in a study of T-cell memory formation after mild COVID-19. TCRdb itself ran the 5' RACE reads through MiXCR, one entry per CDR3 protein. The sample consists of almost 550,000 distinct CDR3 sequences, approximately 20% of them appearing once. Sequencing was done on a sample of PBMCs or a T cell subset sorted from them (not recorded which). The receptor set was obtained from an adult woman who had mild COVID-19 (a few samples of this study predate the infection). Cell type and time point are not known.

This clonotype was picked up a small number of times. The chain is built from TRBV7-9 and TRBJ2-1; 14 nucleotides agree with TRBD2. The CDR3 consists of 20 residues. J gave up 0 bases and V 3 bases, and 10 bases lay outside the gene matches. The germline CDR1 and CDR2 sequences are SEHNR and FQNEAQ (reference sequence). Here the CDR3 reads CASSFPGLAGGQSSYNEQFF. The CDR3 DNA is TGTGCCAGCAGCTTCCCTGGACTAGCGGGAGGTCAAAGCTCCTACAATGAGCAGTTCTTC. The full variable domain, rest sourced from reference TRBV7-9 and TRBJ2-1, is DTGVSQNPRHKITKRGQNVTFRCDPISEHNRLYWYRQTLGQGPEFLTYFQNEAQLEKSRLLSDRFSAERPKGSFSTLEIQRTEQGDSAMYLCASSFPGLAGGQSSYNEQFFGPGTRLTVL.

The J gene is TRBJ2-1, the V gene TRBV5-1; 12 bases align to TRBD2. CDR3 length: 17 residues. Germline values: CDR1 SGHRS, CDR2 YFSETQ. V lost 0 bases to trimming and J lost 8 bases; unmatched junction nucleotides: 9. The CDR3 here is CASSLGLAGGPGDEQFF. CDR3 nucleotides: TGCGCCAGCAGCTTGGGGCTAGCGGGGGGGCCTGGCGATGAGCAGTTCTTC.

In this sample, this clonotype turned up a few times. The genes are TRBV5-1 and TRBJ2-7, with 12 positions matching TRBD2. V shed 4 bases and J 5 bases; nucleotides not matched to a gene: 7. CDR3 length: 15 amino acids. Germline V gene lookup returns CDR1 SGHRS and CDR2 YFSETQ. The CDR3 loop reads CASSPRTSGAHEQYF. DNA for the CDR3: TGCGCCAGCAGCCCCAGGACTAGCGGGGCCCACGAGCAGTACTTC.

This clonotype was counted between two and nine times. The chain links TRBV29-1 to TRBJ2-7, with unresolved D. Trimming cost V 1 base and J 2 bases, with 24 bases left between them. Per germline, CDR1 SQVTM and CDR2 ANQGSEA. The CDR3 has 18 amino acids. The CDR3 region is CSVEVDSGASRFPYEQYF. The CDR3 coding sequence is TGCAGCGTTGAAGTCGATTCAGGTGCCAGTCGTTTCCCCTACGAGCAGTACTTC.

With regard to this clonotype: Being one base from a much bigger clone, this may be a read error. The CDR3 does not end in the conserved phenylalanine or tryptophan, so this is likely a read error. The V gene is TRBV5-1, the J gene TRBJ2-5; TRBD1 might be the D (6 bases). Trimming stripped 9 bases from V and 2 bases from J, with 11 bases between. CDR1 is SGHRS, CDR2 YFSETQ, per germline. The CDR3 extends over 12 amino acids. The CDR3 bases are TGCGCCACTAGGACAGATCAAGAGACCCAGTACTAC. The encoded protein is CATRTDQETQYY.

V and J are TRBV9 and TRBJ2-7; 8 nucleotides line up with TRBD2. Germline V gene lookup returns CDR1 SGDLS and CDR2 YYNGEE. With V trimmed by 1 base and J by 2 bases, 5 bases remained unmatched. This CDR3 region has 15 residues. This chain's CDR3 is CASSVPSGGTYEQYF. CDR3 bases: TGTGCCAGCAGCGTACCGAGCGGGGGAACCTACGAGCAGTACTTC.

This clonotype was observed once. The genes are TRBV3-1 and TRBJ1-1, with a possible D match to TRBD1 (5 bases). Germline lookup yields CDR1 LGHDT and CDR2 YNNKEL (reference sequence). This CDR3 is 13 amino acids long. Trimming took off 4 bases at V and 6 bases at J, with 12 bases between the two ends. This CDR3 is CASSPTARAEAFF. The DNA for the CDR3 is TGTGCCAGCAGCCCGACGGCCAGGGCTGAAGCTTTCTTT.

This clonotype came up a few times. The CDR3 coding sequence is TGCGCCAGCAGCCAAGTTCCGGGGACGAACACTGAAGCTTTCTTT. It translates to CASSQVPGTNTEAFF. The chain uses TRBV4-1 and TRBJ1-1; possible D gene TRBD1, 5 bases. V lost 1 base, J lost 1 base, and 10 bases lay in between. From germline, CDR1 is MGHRA and CDR2 YSYEKL. The CDR3 loop spans 15 amino acids.

This clonotype came up a few times. The V gene is TRBV7-2, the J gene TRBJ2-6; no clear D. With 3 bases removed from V and 0 bases from J, the gap between germline ends came to 6 bases. This CDR3 is built from 15 residues. Looked up from germline, CDR1 is SGHTA and CDR2 is FQGNSA. The DNA of the CDR3 is TGTGCCAGCAGCTTCGGACCCTCTGGGGCCAACGTCCTGACTTTC. Residues: CASSFGPSGANVLTF. The full variable domain, in which reference TRBV7-2 and TRBJ2-6 provide the parts outside the CDR3, is GAGVSQSPSNKVTEKGKDVELRCDPISGHTALYWYRQSLGQGLEFLIYFQGNSAPDKSGLPSDRFSAERTGGSVSTLTIQRTQQEDSAVYLCASSFGPSGANVLTFGAGSRLTVL.

The gene calls are TRBV13 and TRBJ1-5; D gene ambiguous. Germline-derived CDR1 and CDR2 are PRHDT and FYEKMQ (reference sequence). The CDR3 has 12 residues. Deletions cut 8 bases from V and 2 bases from J, with 7 bases between. The CDR3: CASARGNQPQHF. Here the CDR3 DNA reads TGTGCCAGCGCCCGAGGCAATCAGCCCCAGCATTTT.

This clonotype was seen many times. This sequence joins TRBV5-1 and TRBJ2-7; TRBD2 matches at 10 bases. This CDR3 has 15 amino acids. Germline V gene sequence: CDR1 SGHRS, CDR2 YFSETQ. The V gene end was trimmed by 2 bases and the J gene end by 6 bases; junction bases not matched to a gene: 8. The CDR3, as DNA: TGCGCCAGCAGCTTTGTTGGGACTAGCGATTTCGAGCAGTACTTC. This sequence encodes CASSFVGTSDFEQYF. The full variable domain, its missing parts supplied by reference TRBV5-1 and TRBJ2-7, is KAGVTQTPRYLIKTRGQQVTLSCSPISGHRSVSWYQQTPGQGLQFLFEYFSETQRNKGNFPGRFSGRQFSNSRSEMNVSTLELGDSALYLCASSFVGTSDFEQYFGPGTRLTVT.

This clonotype occurred a few times. The chain uses TRBV29-1 and TRBJ2-1, with 9 bases aligning to TRBD2. Trimming took 8 bases from V and 6 from J; bases not matched to a gene: 8. The germline V gene encodes CDR1 SQVTM and CDR2 ANQGSEA. The CDR3 is 13 amino acids. This CDR3 reads CSWQVAGANEQFF. In nucleotides, the CDR3 is TGCAGCTGGCAGGTAGCGGGAGCCAATGAGCAGTTCTTC.

The V and J genes are TRBV7-3 and TRBJ2-1; TRBD2 agrees at 9 bases. CDR1 is SGHTA, CDR2 FQGTGA, per germline. J lost 2 bases, V lost 1 base, and 3 bases had no gene match. This CDR3 contains 16 residues. CDR3 residues: CASSLMASGTYNEQFF. Written as DNA, the CDR3 is TGTGCCAGCAGCTTAATGGCTAGCGGGACCTACAATGAGCAGTTCTTC.

Remarks on this clonotype: A junction boundary mismatches the germline segment, possibly from a read error. This sequence joins TRBV12-3 or TRBV12-4 and TRBJ1-5, with 8 bases aligning to TRBD1. The CDR3 consists of 15 residues. CDR3 protein: CASSLGQGSNQPQNF. The CDR3 coding sequence is TGTGCCAGCAGTCTTGGACAGGGTAGCAATCAGCCCCAGAATTTT.

J is TRBJ2-2 and V is TRBV20-1; D is possibly TRBD2 (5 bases). CDR1 and CDR2 from the germline V gene are DFQATT and SNEGSKA (reference sequence). Trimming removed 6 bases from V and 6 bases from J, with 14 bases in between. The CDR3 runs 13 residues. The CDR3 bases are TGCAGTGCCGCGGACTCCGTCGCCGGGGAGCTGTTTTTT. Residues: CSAADSVAGELFF.

This clonotype was found many times. The chain links TRBV10-3 to TRBJ2-7; 8 bases match TRBD1. Germline V gene lookup returns CDR1 ENHRY and CDR2 SYGVKD. The CDR3 runs 14 residues. The J segment lost 0 bases and the V segment lost 6 bases, leaving 4 bases of the junction unmatched. CDR3 nucleotide sequence: TGTGCCATCAGCGAAGACAGGGGCTCCTACGAGCAGTACTTC. Its protein is CAISEDRGSYEQYF.

The V call is TRBV18, the J call TRBJ2-7, with a possible D match to TRBD1 (6 bases). The CDR3 extends over 15 amino acids. Deletions cut 6 bases from V and 2 bases from J, with 17 bases between. Germline V CDR1 and CDR2: KGHSH, LQKENI. CDR3 nucleotides: TGTGCCAGCTCCAGTAGGGGGACCGAGACCTACGAGCAGTACTTC. This gives the protein CASSSRGTETYEQYF.

This clonotype has at least ten counts. This sequence joins TRBV7-2 and TRBJ2-5; no clear D. V gave up 2 bases and J gave up 4 bases, with 17 bases separating them. Germline CDR1 reads SGHTA; CDR2 reads FQGNSA. The CDR3 is 16 residues long. The CDR3 here is CASSLWDTGPLETQYF. CDR3 sequence (DNA): TGTGCCAGCAGCTTATGGGATACTGGCCCCCTAGAGACCCAGTACTTC.

J is TRBJ1-1 and V is TRBV20-1; the D gene is possibly TRBD1 (5 bases). The CDR3 loop spans 13 amino acids. V lost 6 bases to trimming and J lost 5 bases, with 16 bases between them. Germline V gives CDR1 DFQATT, CDR2 SNEGSKA (reference sequence). CDR3 loop: CSARTPGWTEAFF. The CDR3 bases are TGCAGTGCACGGACACCCGGGTGGACTGAAGCTTTCTTT.

This clonotype was seen a few times. The chain links TRBV12-3 or TRBV12-4 to TRBJ1-2; unclear D gene. The CDR3 covers 14 residues. Between the trimmed V and J ends, which lost 3 bases and 3 bases, there was a span of 11 bases. The CDR3 sequence: CASSLGADYYGYTF. CDR3 bases: TGTGCCAGCAGTTTGGGAGCAGATTACTATGGCTACACCTTC.

In its sample, this clonotype was seen a few times. The chain combines TRBV2 with TRBJ1-1, with a possible D match to TRBD1 (5 bases). The germline CDR1 and CDR2 sequences are SNHLY and FYNNEI. Trimming cost V 5 bases and J 3 bases, with 16 bases left between them. The CDR3 is 15 amino acids. The CDR3 bases are TGTGCCAGCAGTCCGGGGACTGGGACCTACACTGAAGCTTTCTTT. Amino acids: CASSPGTGTYTEAFF.

This clonotype appeared many times. The J gene is TRBJ2-2, the V gene TRBV7-3; the match to TRBD2 covers 9 bases. With V trimmed by 3 bases and J by 4 bases, 3 bases remained unmatched. Germline CDR1 is SGHTA and CDR2 is FQGTGA. The CDR3 has 15 amino acids. As DNA, the CDR3 is TGTGCCAGCAGCTTCGCGGGAGGGGGCACCGGGGAGCTGTTTTTT. Protein product: CASSFAGGGTGELFF.

The chain recombines TRBV12-3 or TRBV12-4 with TRBJ2-3; D remains unclear. The CDR3 has 14 residues. V was cut by 5 bases and J by 2 bases, with 11 bases left in between. This CDR3 is CASSPTGNTDTQYF. CDR3 coding DNA: TGTGCCAGCAGTCCGACTGGCAACACAGATACGCAGTATTTT.

The J gene is TRBJ2-1, the V gene TRBV11-2, with 8 bases matching TRBD1. Germline loops: CDR1 SGHAT, CDR2 FQNNGV. With 7 bases clipped from V and 10 bases from J, the junction kept 15 bases outside the gene matches. The CDR3 spans 15 residues. The CDR3 spells CASTPLGQVPGEQFF. CDR3 nucleotide sequence: TGTGCCAGCACCCCCCTGGGACAGGTCCCCGGGGAGCAGTTCTTC.

This clonotype has just a few counts. The rearrangement uses TRBV25-1 and TRBJ2-3, with D hard to call. The CDR3 loop spans 13 amino acids. Trimming took 2 bases from V and 2 from J, leaving 5 bases between them. CDR1 is MGHDK, CDR2 SYGVNS, per germline. CDR3 in DNA: TGTGCCAGCAGTGAACACCCCACAGATACGCAGTATTTT. It codes for CASSEHPTDTQYF.

The chain is built from TRBV29-1 and TRBJ1-1; the D gene is possibly TRBD1 (6 bases). Deletions cut 4 bases from V and 11 bases from J, with 14 bases between. The CDR3 runs 11 residues. The germline gives CDR1 SQVTM, CDR2 ANQGSEA. The CDR3, as DNA: TGCAGCGTTGTGGAGGGGGTTGCGGCTTTCTTT. The encoded protein is CSVVEGVAAFF. Combining the CDR3 with reference TRBV29-1 and TRBJ1-1 gives the whole variable domain SAVISQKPSRDICQRGTSLTIQCQVDSQVTMMFWYRQQPGQSLTLIATANQGSEATYESGFVIDKFPISRPNLTFSTLTVSNMSPEDSSIYLCSVVEGVAAFFGQGTRLTVV.